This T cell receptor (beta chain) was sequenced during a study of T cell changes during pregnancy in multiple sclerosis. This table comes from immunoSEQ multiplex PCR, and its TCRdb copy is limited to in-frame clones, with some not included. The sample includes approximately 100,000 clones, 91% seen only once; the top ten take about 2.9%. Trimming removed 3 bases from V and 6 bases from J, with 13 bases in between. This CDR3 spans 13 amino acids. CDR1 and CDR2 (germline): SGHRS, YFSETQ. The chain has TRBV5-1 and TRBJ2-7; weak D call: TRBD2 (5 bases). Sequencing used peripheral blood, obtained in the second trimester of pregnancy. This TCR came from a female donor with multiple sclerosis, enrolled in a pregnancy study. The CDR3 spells CASSSLTGFEQYF. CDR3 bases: TGCGCCAGCAGCTCCCTCACGGGGTTCGAGCAGTACTTC.